The TCR beta chain described here comes from a study of memory CD4+ T cells and cytomegalovirus serostatus. The germline gives CDR1 SGHAT, CDR2 FQNNGV. The CDR3 spans 16 residues. The J segment lost 4 bases and the V segment lost 4 bases, leaving 9 bases of the junction unmatched. Per the original methods: Out-of-frame sequences were removed, leaving some 2 million distinct TCRbeta sequences. TCRdb keeps only in-frame clones here, not all; method: immunoSEQ multiplex PCR. V, J and clone size are taken as reported in that table, and D and trimming were inferred from the DNA itself. The data contain about 80,000 clones, around 80% of them singletons. The sort gate was single viable CD3+CD4+CD8-CD45RO+ cells for memory CD4+ T cells. Serum IgG to CMV pp150, pp28, p38 and p52 defined serostatus.

Input material: memory CD4+ T cells from blood. This receptor was identified in an adult in good health and CMV-seronegative. The chain is built from TRBV11-2 and TRBJ1-1, with 10 bases that match TRBD1. The CDR3 loop is CASSSYRGQGFTEAFF. The CDR3 DNA reads as TGTGCCAGCAGCTCATACAGGGGACAGGGGTTCACTGAAGCTTTCTTT.